This entry features one T cell receptor beta chain sequence. Antigen: not known. The data originate from a study of T cell clonotyping in hematopoietic cell transplantation. The CDR3 is 17 amino acids. V gave up 0 bases and J gave up 0 bases, with 14 bases separating them. Germline CDR1 LGHNA, CDR2 YSLEER. Some clones are missing from TCRdb's copy, which holds only in-frame ones; the method was immunoSEQ multiplex PCR. The table lists roughly 6,400 clones, 95% to 98% of them singletons, with 15% to 17% in the top ten. Overall study findings and caveats: Without cell sorting, CD4 versus CD8 contributions remain unresolved. Pathologically expanded recipient clonotypes increased progressively from day 30 to day 180 as diversity fell. At the given depth, recipient repertoires were over 97% de novo clonotypes.

The time point here: recipient sample about 28 days before transplant, after cytoreduction. Blood collection times were about day -28 and days 30, 100, 180 posttransplant. The sequence was collected from a man in his 70s with acute myeloid leukemia. Some clones in this sample may be carry-over from other donors' samples. The chain employs TRBV4-3 and TRBJ1-2; D not resolved. The sequencing here drew on peripheral blood mononuclear cells, taken before stem cell transplant. This chain's CDR3 is CASSQDAGPIPNYGYTF. The CDR3 DNA follows: TGCGCCAGCAGCCAAGATGCGGGCCCTATCCCTAACTATGGCTACACCTTC.